This T cell receptor (beta chain) was sequenced for a study of blood T cell repertoires in COVID-19 (dated by TCRdb to the early 2020s). Some background on the complete study: The collaborator samples originated in the United States, Italy and Spain and spanned the acute and convalescent phases of COVID-19. The material from the prospective study consisted of cDNA or gDNA derived from T cells, B-cell-depleted T cells, or PBMCs. Deeply sampled blood TCRbeta repertoires from subjects exposed to, actively infected with, or recovered from COVID-19 were included in the dataset. A freely available public database, intended as a resource for researchers studying the immune response to SARS-CoV-2, is where the repertoires were released. Samples came from the ongoing ImmuneRACE study (first 160 participants) plus 1,254 subjects from 6 global collaborators. Nearly every sample came with metadata listing a de-identified subject ID, COVID-19 status, age in years and sex. Where HLA class I and class II types were available, the types were taken from metadata supplied by the sample provider, not from assay-based typing.

In the germline V gene (reference sequence), CDR1 corresponds to WNHNN and CDR2 to SYGVQD. Spanning cysteine to phenylalanine, the CDR3 consists of 13 amino acids. This entry keeps only the CDR3 DNA: 39 bases, framed from base 1. V is shortened by 5 bases, J by 1 base, and the region joining them spans 8 bases. What the authors observed across the whole study: Clinical and demographic metadata were provided uncurated, with the amount varying by source and participant.

TCRbeta CDR3 regions were amplified from genomic DNA by means of the immunoSEQ Assay, a bias-controlled multiplex PCR. As for how the authors treated the data: Nucleated cell counts per sample were estimated from amplification of reference gene primers within the assay. To quantify the absolute abundance of each unique TCRbeta CDR3 rearrangement, sequence reads were collapsed and filtered. For each sample, productive Simpson clonality was calculated by taking the square root of Simpson's diversity index across productive rearrangements. TCRdb stores this immuneACCESS table with in-frame sequences only. Part of the clones is absent; in the studies checked, under half of the shortfall reflects unresolved V genes, and no reason is known for the rest. V, J and clone size were drawn from that table, and D and trimming were deduced from the DNA. This sample holds about 350,000 clones; around nine tenths were observed only once. The ten most abundant clones make up just over 1% of the sample.

As for this clone: Which antigen it targets is not known. Nothing much larger sits one base from this clone, and base qualities are not available.

Enrolling through a virtual design, the prospective study's participants ranged in age from roughly 18 to 90 years and lived across more than 20 United States geographic areas. Cohort assignment in the prospective study relied on participant-reported clinical history from a screening survey and a study questionnaire. A participant counted as exposed if, within 2 weeks of entering the study, that participant had been in contact with someone who had a PCR-confirmed or clinician-diagnosed COVID-19 case. In the prospective study, whole blood, serum and a nasopharyngeal or oropharyngeal swab were collected from each participant by mobile phlebotomists. Prospective study participants could optionally give additional blood draws and questionnaires over an approximately two-month period. Blood samples from the prospective study were shipped frozen or at room temperature prior to DNA extraction.

This clonotype was sampled from a woman aged 30 to 39 who had been exposed to COVID-19. Sequencing was performed on PBMCs or T cells enriched from blood (not recorded which). The sequence joins TRBV10-1 to TRBJ1-1; TRBD1 is a possible D gene, resting on 6 matching bases. The bases are TGCGCCAGCAGTTCGACAGGGAACACTGAAGCTTTCTTT. It is translated as CASSSTGNTEAFF.